This TCR beta chain is drawn from a study of tumor-infiltrating lymphocytes in oesophageal squamous cell carcinoma. TCRdb fed the PCR reads into MiXCR, producing one record per CDR3 protein. This sample has 19,000 or so distinct CDR3 sequences; approximately 47% occur once, and the top ten carry about 44%. CDR3 size: 14 residues. Trimming shortened V by 8 bases and J by 2 bases, and 15 bases separated the two germline ends. Germline V gene lookup returns CDR1 MDHEN and CDR2 SYDVKM. The sequenced sample consisted of normal esophageal tissue next to the tumor. The sequence came from a female donor with esophageal squamous cell carcinoma. V and J are TRBV28 and TRBJ1-2, with D tentatively TRBD1 (6 bases). The CDR3 sequence: CASGRGGSNYGYTF. The CDR3 DNA follows: TGTGCCAGCGGAAGGGGGGGGTCCAACTATGGCTACACCTTC.